This T cell receptor (beta chain) emerged from a study of T cell repertoires in cytomegalovirus infection. Study in general: Recently identified HLA-C-restricted CMV epitopes and well-studied HLA-B-restricted CMV epitopes were used by the study.

This CDR3 has 13 amino acids. Trimming at V came to 6 bases and at J to 5 bases, leaving 5 bases not matched to a gene. The germline V gene encodes CDR1 MNHEY and CDR2 SMNVEV (reference sequence). One entry per CDR3 protein results from TCRdb running MiXCR on the reads. The table records under 200,000 distinct CDR3 sequences, approximately 21% of them present only once. As concerns this clonotype: What it recognizes is unknown.

Notes on the study in general: Identification of carriers of CMV plus the relevant HLA was performed using cumulative public TCR beta family frequency.

The sequence was collected from a human donor in good health (CMV status not recorded). Some clones in this sample may be carry-over from other donors' samples. The sequenced sample was CD8+ T cells from cultured PBMCs, obtained from culture after CMV antigen stimulation. The rearrangement joins TRBV27 to TRBJ1-1, with 8 bases matching TRBD1. The CDR3 DNA reads as TGTGCCAGCAGGGACAGGGCTCGGACTGAAGCTTTCTTT. Translating it yields CASRDRARTEAFF.